One TCR beta chain is described in this entry. No antigen is known for it. These data are taken from a study of OX40 agonist ivuxolimab in advanced cancers. The overall study: Age averaged around 60 years (range about 23 to 85), and roughly 82% were male. General study points: At 0.1 to 3.0 mg/kg, clonal expansion of CD4+ and CD8+ blood T cells had occurred by week 6. Which antigen the expanded peripheral T cells recognized is unknown.

Trimming took 7 bases from V and 4 from J, leaving 5 bases between them. The germline gives CDR1 MNHNS, CDR2 SASEGT. The CDR3 is made up of 11 amino acids. Assay: immunoSEQ multiplex PCR; the TCRdb copy retains only in-frame clones and omits some. The top ten hold approximately 2% of the sample, which has 55,000 to 65,000 clones, just under 90% seen once. This specimen was CD4+ or CD8+ T cells sorted from blood, taken in a trial of the OX40 agonist ivuxolimab. The rearrangement joins TRBV6-1 to TRBJ1-5; D unclear. The TCR originated in an adult with an advanced solid tumor such as melanoma, head and neck, liver or kidney cancer. CDR3 DNA sequence: TGTGCCAGCAATATTAATCAGCCCCAGCATTTT. It encodes CASNINQPQHF.